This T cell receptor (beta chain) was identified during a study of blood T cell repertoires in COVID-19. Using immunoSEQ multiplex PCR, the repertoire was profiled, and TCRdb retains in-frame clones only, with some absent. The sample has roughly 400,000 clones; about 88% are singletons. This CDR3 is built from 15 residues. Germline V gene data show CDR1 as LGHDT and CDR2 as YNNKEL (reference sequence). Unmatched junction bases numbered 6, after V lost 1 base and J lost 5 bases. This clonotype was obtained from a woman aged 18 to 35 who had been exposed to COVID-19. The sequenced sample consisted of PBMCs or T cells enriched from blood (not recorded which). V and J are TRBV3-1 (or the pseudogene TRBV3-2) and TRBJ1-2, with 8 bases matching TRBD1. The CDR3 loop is CASSQGGQAGYGYTF. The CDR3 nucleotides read TGTGCCAGCAGCCAAGGGGGACAGGCGGGGTATGGCTACACCTTC.